This T cell receptor beta chain was identified in a study of CD8+ T cells in alopecia areata. Treatment noted: oral pan-JAK inhibitor, 5-10 mg twice daily. Sequencing relied on a cDNA template that was reverse transcribed from extracted RNA. The method was immunoSEQ multiplex PCR; TCRdb's version includes in-frame clones alone and lacks a portion of them. The sample gives approximately 200,000 clones, 40% to 55% of which show up once; over 2% is in the top ten. Comments on this clone: Antigen: not known.

General study results and limits: Scalp sequencing also captures normal skin's resident alphabeta T cells. The study found that many expanded lesional clones persisted in scalp and blood during tofacitinib.

The material was CD4+ T cells sorted from blood, obtained at approximately week 39, from a patient treated with tofacitinib. This clonotype was sampled from a human donor with alopecia areata.

The CDR3 DNA is TGTGCCAGCAGCTTTCTTCTGGCGGGAGGGTCGAGCTCCTACAATGAGCAGTTCTTC. Translated: CASSFLLAGGSSSYNEQFF. V is TRBV11-2 and J is TRBJ2-1; TRBD2 matches at 9 bases. The CDR3 runs to 19 residues. Germline assignment: CDR1 SGHAT and CDR2 FQNNGV. V lost 3 bases, J lost 0 bases, and 12 bases stayed unmatched.